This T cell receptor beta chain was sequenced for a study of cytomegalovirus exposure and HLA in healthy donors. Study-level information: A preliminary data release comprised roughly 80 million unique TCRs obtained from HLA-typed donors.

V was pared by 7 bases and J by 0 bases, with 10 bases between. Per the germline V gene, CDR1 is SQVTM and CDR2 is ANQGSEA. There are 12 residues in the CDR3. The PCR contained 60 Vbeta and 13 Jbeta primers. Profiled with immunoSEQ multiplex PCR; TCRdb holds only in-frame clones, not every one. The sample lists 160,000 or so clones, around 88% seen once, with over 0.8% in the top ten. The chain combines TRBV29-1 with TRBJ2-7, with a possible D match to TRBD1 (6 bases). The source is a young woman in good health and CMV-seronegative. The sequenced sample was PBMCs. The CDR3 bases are TGCAGCGCTCGGACAGTCTCCTACGAGCAGTACTTC. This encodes CSARTVSYEQYF.